This is a list of T cell receptor beta chains from one sample in a study of cytomegalovirus exposure and HLA in healthy donors. Only in-frame clones appear in the TCRdb table, and some are missing; sequencing was by immunoSEQ multiplex PCR. Of over 150,000 clones listed, 60% to 80% were seen once; the top ten hold approximately 1.5%. What was sequenced was PBMCs. These receptors came from a young woman in good health and CMV-seronegative. The CDR3 runs from the conserved cysteine through the conserved F or W. Fields, in order: D gene, J gene, V gene, clone size, CDR3 protein, CDR3 DNA. The D gene is left open where the match is weak. Size values are once, few and many counts, or a class for expanded clones, and some rows have none.

TRBD1,TRBJ1-5,TRBV28,once,CASSFVTGVLRRNQPQHF,TGTGCCAGCAGTTTCGTGACAGGGGTTCTTCGGAGGAATCAGCCCCAGCATTTT
TRBD1,TRBJ1-2,TRBV25-1,NA,CASREGQGSNYGYTF,TGTGCCAGTCGGGAGGGACAGGGCTCTAACTATGGCTACACCTTC
TRBD2,TRBJ2-4,TRBV7-9,NA,CASSFPPGLAGASVNIQYF,TGTGCCAGCAGCTTTCCTCCCGGACTAGCGGGAGCATCGGTGAACATTCAGTACTTC
NA,TRBJ1-4,TRBV19,NA,CASSAYYRDPNEKLFF,TGTGCCAGTAGTGCCTACTACAGGGATCCGAATGAAAAACTGTTTTTT
TRBD1,TRBJ2-7,TRBV5-1,NA,CASSLTSTGAYEQYF,TGCGCCAGCAGCCTGACCTCGACAGGGGCCTACGAGCAGTACTTC
TRBD1,TRBJ1-1,TRBV5-1,NA,CASSLAVAGGTEAFF,TGCGCCAGCAGCTTGGCGGTGGCAGGGGGCACTGAAGCTTTCTTT
NA,TRBJ2-7,TRBV19,NA,CASSIEAYSYEQYF,TGTGCCAGTAGTATAGAAGCCTACTCCTACGAGCAGTACTTC
NA,TRBJ1-1,TRBV9,NA,CASSVAPGNTEAFF,TGTGCCAGCAGCGTAGCTCCGGGTAACACTGAAGCTTTCTTT
TRBD1,TRBJ2-1,TRBV2,NA,CASSEAPGLSDRANEQFF,TGTGCCAGCAGTGAAGCGCCTGGGCTTTCGGACAGGGCCAATGAGCAGTTCTTC
NA,TRBJ2-3,TRBV6-1,medium-sized,CASAEEPVLDTQYF,TGTGCCAGCGCGGAGGAACCTGTTTTAGATACGCAGTATTTT
TRBD1,TRBJ1-4,TRBV5-1,NA,CASSFQPGTENEKLFF,TGCGCCAGCAGCTTCCAACCCGGGACAGAGAATGAAAAACTGTTTTTT
NA,TRBJ2-1,TRBV4-1,NA,CASSKDSPRSSYNEQFF,TGCGCCAGCAGCAAAGACTCGCCTAGAAGCTCCTACAATGAGCAGTTCTTC
TRBD1,TRBJ2-3,TRBV7-9,few,CASSSGQGWTDTQYF,TGTGCCAGCAGTTCTGGACAGGGTTGGACAGATACGCAGTATTTT
NA,TRBJ1-5,TRBV6-1,NA,CASSTWGVEHF,TGTGCCAGCAGTACCTGGGGGGTAGAGCATTTT
TRBD1,TRBJ1-1,TRBV28,NA,CASSPPGGSEAFF,TGTGCCAGCAGTCCCCCAGGGGGCAGTGAAGCTTTCTTT
TRBD1,TRBJ2-7,TRBV5-4,NA,CASSQRSGGPSEQYF,TGTGCCAGCAGCCAAAGGTCAGGGGGCCCATCCGAGCAGTACTTC
TRBD1,TRBJ2-7,TRBV2,NA,CASIRGLSYEQYF,TGTGCCAGCATCAGGGGGCTGAGCTACGAGCAGTACTTC
TRBD2,TRBJ2-7,TRBV6-1,NA,CASSDRAGASYEQYF,TGTGCCAGCAGTGATCGAGCGGGGGCCTCCTACGAGCAGTACTTC
NA,TRBJ2-1,TRBV2,NA,CASSALRMSGYNEQFF,TGTGCCAGCAGTGCCCTCCGAATGTCCGGCTACAATGAGCAGTTCTTC
TRBD1,TRBJ1-1,TRBV11-2,NA,CASSRDRDTEAFF,TGTGCCAGCAGCCGGGACAGGGACACTGAAGCTTTCTTT
NA,TRBJ1-6,TRBV28,NA,CASSLARLSSPLHF,TGTGCCAGCAGCCTAGCCCGACTTAGTTCACCCCTCCACTTT
TRBD2,TRBJ2-1,TRBV27,NA,CASNPVRASGNHEQFF,TGTGCCAGCAATCCCGTCCGGGCTAGCGGGAACCATGAGCAGTTCTTC
NA,TRBJ1-1,TRBV27,NA,CASSWRGTHNTEAFF,TGTGCCAGCAGTTGGCGCGGGACCCATAACACTGAAGCTTTCTTT
TRBD1,TRBJ1-2,TRBV6-1,NA,CASRRTGINYGYTF,TGTGCCAGCAGAAGGACAGGGATTAACTATGGCTACACCTTC
NA,TRBJ1-1,TRBV18,NA,CASSPGAGRRNTEAFF,TGTGCCAGCTCACCCGGGGCGGGGCGGCGGAACACTGAAGCTTTCTTT
NA,TRBJ1-5,TRBV7-2,few,CASSSRGRGSNQPQHF,TGTGCCAGCAGTAGTAGGGGCAGGGGTAGCAATCAGCCCCAGCATTTT
NA,TRBJ1-1,TRBV27,NA,CASSFGLMNTEAFF,TGTGCCAGCAGTTTTGGACTGATGAACACTGAAGCTTTCTTT
NA,TRBJ2-1,TRBV20-1,NA,CSARVAQFF,TGCAGTGCTCGGGTCGCGCAGTTCTTC
NA,TRBJ1-1,TRBV2,NA,CASSETGQAEGSEAFF,TGTGCCAGCAGTGAAACGGGACAAGCAGAAGGCTCTGAAGCTTTCTTT
NA,TRBJ1-5,TRBV5-1,NA,CASWGERNQPQHF,TGCGCCAGTTGGGGCGAGCGCAATCAGCCCCAGCATTTT
NA,TRBJ2-6,TRBV19,NA,CASSYTGSGANVLTF,TGTGCCAGTAGTTACACAGGGTCTGGGGCCAACGTCCTGACTTTC
TRBD1,TRBJ1-5,TRBV9,NA,CASSGGQGTYQPQHF,TGTGCCAGCAGCGGAGGACAGGGGACTTATCAGCCCCAGCATTTT
NA,TRBJ1-5,TRBV7-2,once,CASSTRVNNQPQHF,TGTGCCAGCAGCACCCGGGTCAACAATCAGCCCCAGCATTTT
TRBD1,TRBJ1-2,TRBV10-3,NA,CAISVAIQRGQQGYTF,TGTGCCATCAGCGTAGCTATTCAAAGGGGGCAACAAGGCTACACCTTC
TRBD1,TRBJ1-5,TRBV19,once,CASSRLPGQGVKPQHF,TGTGCCAGTAGTAGACTACCGGGACAGGGTGTGAAGCCCCAGCATTTT
NA,TRBJ1-5,TRBV6-1,NA,CASSEGGGYQPQHF,TGTGCCAGCAGTGAAGGGGGAGGGTATCAGCCCCAGCATTTT
NA,TRBJ1-2,TRBV27,NA,CASRHVLPGTHFYGYTF,TGTGCCAGCAGACACGTATTACCCGGGACACACTTCTATGGCTACACCTTC
TRBD1,TRBJ1-1,TRBV9,few,CASSGQGVTEAFF,TGTGCCAGCAGCGGACAGGGGGTGACTGAAGCTTTCTTT
NA,TRBJ1-5,TRBV9,NA,CASSDRENGGPQHF,TGTGCCAGCAGCGACCGGGAGAACGGGGGGCCCCAGCATTTT
NA,TRBJ1-5,TRBV10-1,NA,CASSAGINQPQHF,TGCGCCAGCAGTGCAGGGATCAATCAGCCCCAGCATTTT
NA,TRBJ2-1,TRBV7-8,few,CASSLALGREQFF,TGTGCCAGCAGCTTAGCTTTGGGGCGGGAGCAGTTCTTC
TRBD2,TRBJ2-7,TRBV13,NA,CASSPRGGLAAYEQYF,TGTGCCAGCAGCCCCCGCGGTGGTCTAGCGGCCTACGAGCAGTACTTC
NA,TRBJ1-3,TRBV6-5,NA,CASRRTAVSGNTIYF,TGTGCCAGCAGGAGGACAGCCGTCTCTGGAAACACCATATATTTT
TRBD2,TRBJ2-7,TRBV7-2,few,CASSPSGSPYEQYF,TGTGCCAGCAGCCCTAGCGGGAGCCCCTACGAGCAGTACTTC
TRBD2,TRBJ2-7,TRBV4-2,NA,CASSQVSPGLAYEQYF,TGTGCCAGCAGCCAAGTGAGCCCGGGACTAGCGTACGAGCAGTACTTC
TRBD1,TRBJ1-4,TRBV30,once,CARGTGANEKLFF,TGTGCCCGAGGGACAGGGGCTAATGAAAAACTGTTTTTT
NA,TRBJ1-1,TRBV19,NA,CASSTQEDGTEAFF,TGTGCCAGTAGTACGCAGGAAGATGGGACTGAAGCTTTCTTT
NA,TRBJ1-5,TRBV7-2,NA,CASSLEATRGMPQHF,TGTGCCAGCAGCTTAGAGGCGACAAGGGGTATGCCCCAGCATTTT
TRBD1,TRBJ1-4,TRBV19,NA,CASSISGTGEATNEKLFF,TGTGCCAGTAGTATATCGGGGACAGGCGAAGCAACTAATGAAAAACTGTTTTTT
NA,TRBJ1-2,TRBV6-6,NA,CASAGNYGYTF,TGTGCCAGCGCGGGAAACTATGGCTACACCTTC
NA,TRBJ1-6,TRBV30,NA,CAWSPGNSPLHF,TGTGCCTGGAGTCCAGGGAATTCACCCCTCCACTTT
NA,TRBJ1-1,TRBV7-2,NA,CASTLGGNTEAFF,TGTGCCAGCACCCTCGGAGGGAACACTGAAGCTTTCTTT
NA,TRBJ2-6,TRBV4-3,NA,CASSQAGDWANVLTF,TGCGCCAGCAGCCAAGCGGGGGACTGGGCCAACGTCCTGACTTTC
NA,TRBJ2-7,TRBV18,few,CASSPPGLKSYEQYF,TGTGCCAGCTCACCCCCGGGACTCAAATCCTACGAGCAGTACTTC
TRBD1,TRBJ1-2,TRBV7-2,NA,CASSFNRQGAEGYTF,TGTGCCAGCAGCTTCAATCGACAGGGGGCGGAGGGCTACACCTTC
NA,TRBJ1-2,TRBV4-1,NA,CASSQVSQGDYGYTF,TGCGCCAGCAGCCAAGTATCACAGGGAGACTATGGCTACACCTTC
NA,TRBJ2-7,TRBV5-6,NA,CASSFVTSTYEQYF,TGTGCCAGCAGCTTCGTTACTTCCACCTACGAGCAGTACTTC
NA,TRBJ2-3,TRBV10-3,NA,CAISESWQGTDTQYF,TGTGCCATCAGTGAGTCGTGGCAGGGTACAGATACGCAGTATTTT
TRBD1,TRBJ1-4,TRBV4-3,once,CASSQSQDRGGKLFF,TGCGCCAGCAGCCAAAGTCAGGACAGGGGAGGGAAACTGTTTTTT
TRBD1,TRBJ2-2,TRBV7-8,NA,CASSLSGTENTGELFF,TGTGCCAGCAGCTTATCCGGGACAGAGAACACCGGGGAGCTGTTTTTT